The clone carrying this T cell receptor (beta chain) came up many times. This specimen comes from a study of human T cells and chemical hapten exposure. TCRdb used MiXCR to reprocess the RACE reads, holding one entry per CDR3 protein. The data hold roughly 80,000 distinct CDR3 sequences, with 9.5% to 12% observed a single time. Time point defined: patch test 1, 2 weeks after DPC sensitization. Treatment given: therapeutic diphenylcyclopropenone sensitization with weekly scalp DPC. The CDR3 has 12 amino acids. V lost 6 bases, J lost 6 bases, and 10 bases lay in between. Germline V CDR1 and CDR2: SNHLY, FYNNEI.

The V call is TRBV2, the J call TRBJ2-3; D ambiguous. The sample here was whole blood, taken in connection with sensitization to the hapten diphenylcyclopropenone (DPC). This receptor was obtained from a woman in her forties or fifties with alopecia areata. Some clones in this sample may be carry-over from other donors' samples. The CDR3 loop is CASSETGDTQYF. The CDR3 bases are TGTGCCAGCAGCGAAACCGGGGATACGCAGTATTTT.